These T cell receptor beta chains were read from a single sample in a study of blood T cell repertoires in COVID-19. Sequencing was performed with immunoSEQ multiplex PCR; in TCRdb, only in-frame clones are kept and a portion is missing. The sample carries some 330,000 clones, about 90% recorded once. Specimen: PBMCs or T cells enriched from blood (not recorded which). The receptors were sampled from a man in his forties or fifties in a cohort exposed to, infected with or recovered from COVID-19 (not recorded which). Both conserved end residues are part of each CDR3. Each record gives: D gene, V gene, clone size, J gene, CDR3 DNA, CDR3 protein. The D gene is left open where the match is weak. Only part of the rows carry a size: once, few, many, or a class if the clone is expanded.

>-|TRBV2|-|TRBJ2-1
TGTGCCAGCAGTGAATACAGGAGTGGCAATGAGCAGTTCTTC
CASSEYRSGNEQFF
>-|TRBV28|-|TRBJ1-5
TGTGCCAGCAGCCCCGGGGGGGATCGACCCCAGCATTTT
CASSPGGDRPQHF
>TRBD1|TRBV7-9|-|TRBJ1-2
TGTGCCAGCAGCCGGACCGGGACAGTATCTTATGGCTACACCTTC
CASSRTGTVSYGYTF
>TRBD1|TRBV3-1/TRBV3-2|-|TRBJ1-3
TGTGCCAGCAGCCGGGCGCAGGGGGCTACTGGAAACACCATATATTTT
CASSRAQGATGNTIYF
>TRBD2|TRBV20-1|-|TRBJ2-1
TGCAGTGGCGGGAGGGCGGTTGAGCAGTTCTTC
CSGGRAVEQFF
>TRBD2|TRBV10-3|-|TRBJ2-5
TGTGCCATCCGATCTAGCGGGAGGGCCGGTGAGACCCAGTACTTC
CAIRSSGRAGETQYF
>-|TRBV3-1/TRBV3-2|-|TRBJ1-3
TGTGCCAGCAGCCCCAAACCGGAGGACTCTGGAAACACCATATATTTT
CASSPKPEDSGNTIYF
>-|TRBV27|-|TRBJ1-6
TGTGCCAGCAGTTTATCTGGGGGGGCTGGAAGCTCCTATAATTCACCCCTCCACTTT
CASSLSGGAGSSYNSPLHF
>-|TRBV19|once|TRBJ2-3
TGTGCCAGTAGTATCAGGTCGCACAGGCAAGTAGGCACAGATACGCAGTATTTT
CASSIRSHRQVGTDTQYF
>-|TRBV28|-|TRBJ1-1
TGTGCCAGCAGTTTCCGGAGAGAAGCTTTCTTT
CASSFRREAFF
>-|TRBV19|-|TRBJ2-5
TGTGCCAGTAGTATGGGAGCGGGCGGACAAGAGACCCAGTACTTC
CASSMGAGGQETQYF
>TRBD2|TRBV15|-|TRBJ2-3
TGTGCCACCAGCAGAACCATGGGGGGGTCTAGCACAGATACGCAGTATTTT
CATSRTMGGSSTDTQYF
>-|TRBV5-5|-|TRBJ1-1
TGTGCCAGCAGCTCATCCGGACACTTGAACACTGAAGCTTTCTTT
CASSSSGHLNTEAFF
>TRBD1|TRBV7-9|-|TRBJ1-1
TGTGCCAGCAGCTCGAGGACAGGGATGGGTACTGAAGCTTTCTTT
CASSSRTGMGTEAFF
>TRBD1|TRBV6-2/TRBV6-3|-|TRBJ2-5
TGTGCCAGCAGTTCGGGACAGGGTAAGGGGGACCAAGAGACCCAGTACTTC
CASSSGQGKGDQETQYF
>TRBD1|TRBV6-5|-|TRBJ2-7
TGTGCCAGCAACCGCCGCGGGACAGGGACATACGAGCAGTACTTC
CASNRRGTGTYEQYF
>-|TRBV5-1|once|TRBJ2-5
TGCGCCAGCAGCTTCGCAGGGGAAGAGACCCAGTACTTC
CASSFAGEETQYF
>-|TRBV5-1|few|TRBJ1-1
TGCGCCAGCAGCTTGGTACAGGGGAACACTGAAGCTTTCTTT
CASSLVQGNTEAFF
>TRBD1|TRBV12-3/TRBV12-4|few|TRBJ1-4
TGTGCCAGCAGTTTGTACAGGGGTGAAAAACTGTTTTTT
CASSLYRGEKLFF
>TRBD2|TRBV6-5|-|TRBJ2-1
TGTGCCAGCAGTAGGACTAGCGGGGGATACAATGAGCAGTTCTTC
CASSRTSGGYNEQFF
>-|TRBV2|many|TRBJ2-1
TGTGCCAGCAGTTCCAACAATGAGCAGTTCTTC
CASSSNNEQFF
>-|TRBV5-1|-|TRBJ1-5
TGCGCCAGCAGCTCGGGGGACAATCAGCCCCAGCATTTT
CASSSGDNQPQHF
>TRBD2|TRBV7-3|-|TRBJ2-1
TGTGCCAGCAGCCAGACTAGCGGCTATTACAATGAGCAGTTCTTC
CASSQTSGYYNEQFF
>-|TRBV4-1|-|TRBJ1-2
TGCGCCAGCCCTTGGACTTCCTATGGCTACACCTTC
CASPWTSYGYTF
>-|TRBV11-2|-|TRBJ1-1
TGTGCCAGCAGCTTTGGGGGGATGAACACTGAAGCTTTCTTT
CASSFGGMNTEAFF
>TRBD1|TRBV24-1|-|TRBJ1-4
TGTGCCACCAGTGATGACAGGGGTGAAAAACTGTTTTTT
CATSDDRGEKLFF
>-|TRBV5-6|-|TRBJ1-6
TGTGCCAGCAGCTTATCCAGGGCCAGTTCACCCCTCCACTTT
CASSLSRASSPLHF
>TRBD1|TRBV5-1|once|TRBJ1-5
TGCGCCAGCAGCTATGGGACAGGGAATCAGCCCCAGCATTTT
CASSYGTGNQPQHF
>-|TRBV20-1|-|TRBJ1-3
TGCGGCACTAGCGCTGGAAACACCATATATTTT
CGTSAGNTIYF
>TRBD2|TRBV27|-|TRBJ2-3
TGTGCCAGCAGACTATATGGGGAGGGTGGCGCAGATACGCAGTATTTT
CASRLYGEGGADTQYF
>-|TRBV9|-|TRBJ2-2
TGTGCCCGTCGTCTCCGGTTTCAAGAGACTAGTGCCACCGGGGAGCTGTTTTTT
CARRLRFQETSATGELFF
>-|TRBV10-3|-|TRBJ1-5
TGTGCCATCAGTGAGTCGAGTACAGGGCATCAGCCCCAGCATTTT
CAISESSTGHQPQHF
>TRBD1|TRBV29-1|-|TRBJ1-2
TGCAGCGTTGGGGGACAGGACTATGGCTACACCTTC
CSVGGQDYGYTF
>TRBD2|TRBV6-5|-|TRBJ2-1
TGTGCCCCCGGAGGGACTAGCTCCTACAATGAGCAGTTCTTC
CAPGGTSSYNEQFF
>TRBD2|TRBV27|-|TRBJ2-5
TGTGCCAGCAGAACCAGCGGGAGGGGAGGGGGAGAGACCCAGTACTTC
CASRTSGRGGGETQYF
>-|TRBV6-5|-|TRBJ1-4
TGTGCCAGCAGATATACCGGGAAAAATGAAAAACTGTTTTTT
CASRYTGKNEKLFF
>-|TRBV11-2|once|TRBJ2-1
TGTGCCAGCAGCTTGATCCTAAATGAGCAGTTCTTC
CASSLILNEQFF
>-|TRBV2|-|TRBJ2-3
TGTGCCAGCCTGGGAGGTACAGATACGCAGTATTTT
CASLGGTDTQYF
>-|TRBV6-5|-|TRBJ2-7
TGTGCCAGCAGTCCTCGGGGACAAGGTAGCGAGCAGTACTTC
CASSPRGQGSEQYF
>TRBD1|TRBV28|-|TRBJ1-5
TGTGCCAGCAGCTACAGGGGCCAGCCCCAGCATTTT
CASSYRGQPQHF
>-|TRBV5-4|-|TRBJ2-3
TGTGCCAGCACCAGTCAGCGAGGGACAGATACGCAGTATTTT
CASTSQRGTDTQYF
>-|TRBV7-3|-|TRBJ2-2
TGTGCCAGCAGCCCCGGTGGGGAGCTGTTTTTT
CASSPGGELFF
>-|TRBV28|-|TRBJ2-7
TGTGCCAGCAGTTCCGAGTGGGAGCAGTACTTC
CASSSEWEQYF
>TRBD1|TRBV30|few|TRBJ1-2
TGTGCCTGGAGTGTGACAGGGGAGCACACCTTC
CAWSVTGEHTF
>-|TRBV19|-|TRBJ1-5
TGTGCCAGTAGTACGAGGACAGCCTTTAGCAATCAGCCCCAGCATTTT
CASSTRTAFSNQPQHF
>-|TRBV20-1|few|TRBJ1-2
TGCAGTGCTAGAGATCCTATTGGCTACACCTTC
CSARDPIGYTF
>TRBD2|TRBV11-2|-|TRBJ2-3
TGTGCCAGCAGCCCCGGACTAGCGGGAGATGTAGATACGCAGTATTTT
CASSPGLAGDVDTQYF
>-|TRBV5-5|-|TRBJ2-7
TGTGCCAGCAGCGGGGTCGGGGTCGGTCCCTACGAGCAGTACTTC
CASSGVGVGPYEQYF
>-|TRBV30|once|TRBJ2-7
TGTGCCTGGAGTAACGGCTACGAGCAGTACTTC
CAWSNGYEQYF
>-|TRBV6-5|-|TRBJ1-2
TGTGCCAGCAGTTACGCTGTCGGGGCTAACTATGGCTACACCTTC
CASSYAVGANYGYTF
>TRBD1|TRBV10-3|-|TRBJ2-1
TGTGCCATCAGTGAGTACAGGGGGCAGTTCTTC
CAISEYRGQFF
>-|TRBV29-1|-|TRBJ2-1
TGCAGCGTTTGGAGGGCGGGTAATGAGCAGTTCTTC
CSVWRAGNEQFF
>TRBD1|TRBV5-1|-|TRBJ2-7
TGCGCCAGCATTCCCGGGACAGGGGTATACGAGCAGTACTTC
CASIPGTGVYEQYF
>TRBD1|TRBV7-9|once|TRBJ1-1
TGTGCCAGCAGCCGGGACAGGGCGGCTACTGAAGCTTTCTTT
CASSRDRAATEAFF
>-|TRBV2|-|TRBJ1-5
TGTGCCAGCACCCAGGGTTCGGTGGAGCCCCAGCATTTT
CASTQGSVEPQHF